The 18 T cell receptor beta chains given below trace back to one sample, sequenced in a study of T cell repertoires in cytomegalovirus infection. The antigens these receptors bind are not known. TCRdb reprocessed the reads via MiXCR and lists one record per CDR3 protein. The sample gives hundreds of thousands of distinct CDR3 sequences, about 42% of which show up once; roughly two fifths is in the top ten. Sequencing was performed on cultured PBMCs, taken from culture after CMV antigen stimulation. Receptor source: a human donor in good health (CMV status not recorded). Some clones in this sample may be carry-over from other donors' samples.

The genes are TRBV20-1 and TRBJ1-4; D not resolved. Trimming took 0 bases from V and 11 from J, leaving 7 bases between them. CDR3 length: 11 residues. The V gene's germline CDR1 is DFQATT and CDR2 SNEGSKA (reference sequence). The CDR3, as DNA: TGCAGTGCTAGAGACCGCGGGAAACTGTTTTTT. This sequence encodes CSARDRGKLFF.

The gene calls are TRBV19 and TRBJ2-2; 7 nucleotides line up with TRBD1. This CDR3 spans 13 amino acids. CDR1 and CDR2 (germline): LNHDA, SQIVND (reference sequence). V lost 9 bases and J lost 4; bases outside the gene matches: 5. As DNA, the CDR3 is TGTGCCAGCAAGGGACAGTTCACCGGGGAGCTGTTTTTT. Translation gives CASKGQFTGELFF.

V usage is TRBV7-2 and J usage is TRBJ1-2; D not resolved. Trimming left V 5 bases short and J 5 bases short, with 15 bases between. CDR3 length: 14 residues. Germline values: CDR1 SGHTA, CDR2 FQGNSA. The CDR3 DNA sequence: TGTGCCAGCAGCCCGCCCGGTTCCGATTATGGCTACACCTTC. Residues: CASSPPGSDYGYTF.

V and J are TRBV18 and TRBJ1-1, with D tentatively TRBD1 (5 bases). V was clipped by 8 bases and J by 1 base, with 14 bases between them. The CDR3 extends over 14 amino acids. Germline V lookup: CDR1 KGHSH, CDR2 LQKENI. CDR3 nucleotide sequence: TGTGCCAGCCAGATCATAGGGGCGAACACTGAAGCTTTCTTT. Protein sequence: CASQIIGANTEAFF.

This clonotype was detected many times. V and J are TRBV7-2 and TRBJ2-7, with 10 bases lining up with TRBD2. The CDR3 contains 15 residues. Unmatched junction bases numbered 6, after V lost 4 bases and J lost 3 bases. Germline-derived CDR1 and CDR2 are SGHTA and FQGNSA. The CDR3 reads CASSYGLAVDYEQYF. As DNA, the CDR3 is TGTGCCAGCAGCTATGGACTAGCGGTAGACTACGAGCAGTACTTC.

This clonotype has a handful of counts. The rearrangement joins TRBV7-8 to TRBJ2-2, with no clear D. The CDR3 runs 14 residues. The V gene lost 4 bases and the J gene lost 2 bases, with 8 bases spanning the gap. CDR1 SGHVS and CDR2 FQNEAQ come from the germline V gene. The CDR3 DNA reads TGTGCCAGCAGCTGGGTCAGAAACACCGGGGAGCTGTTTTTT. It codes for CASSWVRNTGELFF.

The rearrangement uses TRBV10-3 and TRBJ2-7; no definite D call. The germline CDR1 and CDR2 sequences are ENHRY and SYGVKD. The V end lost 6 bases, the J end lost 6 bases, and 18 bases lay between the germline ends. The CDR3 is made up of 14 amino acids. CDR3 loop: CAISADRTPAEQYF. The CDR3 nucleotides are TGTGCCATCAGCGCGGACCGCACACCGGCCGAGCAGTACTTC.

This clonotype showed up many times. The chain combines TRBV6-1 with TRBJ2-1, with D uncertain. Deletions cut 9 bases from V and 0 bases from J, with 12 bases between. Germline CDR1 is MNHNS and CDR2 is SASEGT. CDR3 size: 14 residues. The CDR3 reads CASRPPGSYNEQFF. The CDR3 DNA is TGTGCCAGTCGTCCGCCCGGCTCCTACAATGAGCAGTTCTTC.

In its sample, this clonotype was seen a few times. This CDR3 reads CASSLVGGTGGADTQYF. The CDR3 DNA reads as TGTGCCAGCAGCTTAGTAGGAGGGACAGGGGGTGCAGATACGCAGTATTTT. The rearrangement links TRBV11-2 to TRBJ2-3, with 11 nucleotides matching TRBD1. V dropped 1 base and J dropped 4; count of bases not matched to a gene: 7. This CDR3 has 17 residues. CDR1 is SGHAT, CDR2 FQNNGV, per germline.

As to this clonotype: At one of its ends the junction is not consistent with the germline gene, which may arise from a read error. This rearrangement joins TRBV5-4 to TRBJ2-7; the D gene could be TRBD1 or TRBD2 (7 bases each). Germline CDR1 is SGHNT and CDR2 is YYREEE (reference sequence). The CDR3 sequence is 12 residues long. The CDR3 loop is CASSATGRGWSF. In nucleotides, the CDR3 is TGTGCCAGCAGCGCGACAGGGCGGGGGTGGTCCTTC.

The chain joins TRBV6-6 to TRBJ1-5, with D uncertain. The ends were cut back, 6 bases at V and 2 bases at J, with 17 bases in the middle. In germline, CDR1 is MNHNY, CDR2 SVGAGI (reference sequence). This CDR3 has 16 residues. DNA of the CDR3: TGTGCCAGCAGCCCTCGGTTTCCTAGAGGCAATCAGCCCCAGCATTTT. Translation gives CASSPRFPRGNQPQHF.

V gene TRBV19 combines with J gene TRBJ1-5; 7 bases match TRBD1. Germline CDR1 LNHDA, CDR2 SQIVND (reference sequence). The J segment lost 2 bases and the V segment lost 7 bases, leaving 5 bases of the junction unmatched. The CDR3 sequence is 14 residues long. CDR3 region: CASTPGGRNQPQHF. The CDR3 bases are TGTGCCAGTACCCCAGGGGGGCGCAATCAGCCCCAGCATTTT.

The table lists this clonotype with a few counts. The chain is built from TRBV27 and TRBJ2-1, with D perhaps matching TRBD2 (6 bases). The CDR3 totals 17 residues. Trimming pared 8 bases from V and 0 bases from J, leaving 20 bases between. Germline V gene data show CDR1 as MNHEY and CDR2 as SMNVEV (reference sequence). CDR3 nucleotides: TGTGCCAGCGGTCAAGAGTGGGGCGGGGTCTCCTACAATGAGCAGTTCTTC. This gives the protein CASGQEWGGVSYNEQFF.

This rearrangement joins TRBV7-8 to TRBJ1-5, with 11 bases matching TRBD1. CDR3 length: 16 amino acids. The germline V gene encodes CDR1 SGHVS and CDR2 FQNEAQ. With 5 bases clipped from V and 5 bases from J, the junction kept 8 bases outside the gene matches. This CDR3 reads CASSRRDRGYDQPQHF. CDR3 sequence (DNA): TGTGCCAGCAGCCGCCGGGACAGGGGGTATGATCAGCCCCAGCATTTT.

The rearrangement uses TRBV11-2 and TRBJ2-7, with 7 positions matching TRBD2. V lost 5 bases, J lost 2 bases, and 6 bases stayed unmatched. The CDR3 spans 14 residues. Per germline, CDR1 SGHAT and CDR2 FQNNGV. The CDR3 loop reads CASSRIGGAYEQYF. CDR3 nucleotides: TGTGCCAGCAGCCGAATTGGGGGGGCCTACGAGCAGTACTTC.

The V gene is TRBV7-2, the J gene TRBJ2-5, with a tentative D call TRBD2 (5 bases). The CDR3 runs to 14 residues. The germline V and J ends were trimmed by 2 bases and 4 bases, with 11 bases remaining between them. Germline V CDR1 and CDR2: SGHTA, FQGNSA. The CDR3: CASSLRAARETQYF. CDR3 sequence (DNA): TGTGCCAGCAGCTTAAGAGCGGCGAGAGAGACCCAGTACTTC.

In this sample, this clonotype turned up a few times. This CDR3 reads CASSQDWGEQYF. In nucleotides, the CDR3 is TGCGCCAGCAGCCAAGATTGGGGAGAGCAGTACTTC. The V gene is TRBV4-1, the J gene TRBJ2-7; D call uncertain. V was pared by 0 bases and J by 7 bases, with 7 bases between. The V gene's germline CDR1 is MGHRA and CDR2 YSYEKL. The CDR3 contains 12 residues.

This clonotype was counted only a few times. This chain connects TRBV5-4 to TRBJ2-3; either TRBD1 or TRBD2 may fit D (5 bases each). The CDR3 is 15 amino acids. Trimming left V 5 bases short and J 4 bases short, with 17 bases between. Germline V gene sequence: CDR1 SGHNT, CDR2 YYREEE (reference sequence). DNA of the CDR3: TGTGCCAGCAGTAGACCCCGGGGCTCGTCAGATACGCAGTATTTT. Protein sequence: CASSRPRGSSDTQYF.